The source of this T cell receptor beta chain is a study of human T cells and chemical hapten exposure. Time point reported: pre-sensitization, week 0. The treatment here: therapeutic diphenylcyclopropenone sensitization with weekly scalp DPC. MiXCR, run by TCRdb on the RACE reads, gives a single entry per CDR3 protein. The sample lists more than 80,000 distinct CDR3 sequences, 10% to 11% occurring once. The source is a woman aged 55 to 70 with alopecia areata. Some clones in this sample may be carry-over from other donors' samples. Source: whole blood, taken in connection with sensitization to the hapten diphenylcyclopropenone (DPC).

The CDR3: CASSFSTDSNYGYTF. The DNA for the CDR3 is TGCGCCAGCAGCTTCTCCACCGACAGTAACTATGGCTACACCTTC. The chain uses TRBV5-1 and TRBJ1-2; a weak D match, TRBD1 (5 bases). V was trimmed by 2 bases and J by 1 base, leaving 12 bases between them. The CDR3 runs to 15 residues. Germline V gene sequence: CDR1 SGHRS, CDR2 YFSETQ.